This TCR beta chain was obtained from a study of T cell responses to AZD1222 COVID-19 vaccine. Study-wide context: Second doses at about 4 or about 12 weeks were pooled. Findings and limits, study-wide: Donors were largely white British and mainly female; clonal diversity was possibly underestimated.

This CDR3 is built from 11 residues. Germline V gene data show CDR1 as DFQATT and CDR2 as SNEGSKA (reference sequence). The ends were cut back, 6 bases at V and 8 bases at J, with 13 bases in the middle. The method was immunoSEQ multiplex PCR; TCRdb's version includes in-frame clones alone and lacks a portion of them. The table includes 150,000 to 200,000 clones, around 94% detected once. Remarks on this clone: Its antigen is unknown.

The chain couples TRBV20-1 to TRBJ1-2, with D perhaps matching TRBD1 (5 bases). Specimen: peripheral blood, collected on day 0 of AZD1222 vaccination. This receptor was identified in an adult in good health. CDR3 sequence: CSALWGKGYTF. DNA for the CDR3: TGCAGTGCCCTTTGGGGGAAAGGCTACACCTTC.